Listed below are T cell receptor beta chains from one sample, sequenced in a study of beta chain features in type 1 diabetes. Method: immunoSEQ multiplex PCR; TCRdb's copy keeps in-frame clones and lacks some. This table holds under 350,000 clones, 8% found once. Sequences were obtained from central memory CD4+ T cells from blood. The receptors stem from a woman aged 18-29 years in good health. Both conserved end residues are part of each CDR3. The D gene is left open where the match is weak. Only some rows state a clone size, as once, few, many or a class for expanded clones.

>TRBJ2-7|many|TRBD2|TRBV7-6
CASSLGTGTSGYEQYF
TGTGCCAGCAGCTTAGGGACTGGGACTAGCGGCTACGAGCAGTACTTC
>TRBJ2-2|many|TRBD1|TRBV7-3
CASSPDRAMGAGELFF
TGTGCCAGCAGCCCGGACAGGGCTATGGGCGCCGGGGAGCTGTTTTTT
>TRBJ1-2|few|.|TRBV18
CASSPAGDYGYTF
TGTGCCAGCTCACCTGCAGGAGACTATGGCTACACCTTC
>TRBJ2-7|few|TRBD2|TRBV7-2
CASSTYPLAGDYEQYF
TGTGCCAGCAGCACCTACCCTCTAGCGGGCGACTACGAGCAGTACTTC
>TRBJ1-1|few|.|TRBV30
CAWARQANTEAFF
TGTGCCTGGGCCAGACAGGCGAACACTGAAGCTTTCTTT
>TRBJ1-1|few|.|TRBV7-2
CASSLRQGPGTEAFF
TGTGCCAGCAGCTTACGTCAGGGGCCTGGCACTGAAGCTTTCTTT
>TRBJ1-1|.|.|TRBV6-5
CASSSQAWDTEAFF
TGTGCCAGCAGTTCCCAGGCGTGGGACACTGAAGCTTTCTTT
>TRBJ2-7|many|.|TRBV19
CASSIAGILGYEQYF
TGTGCCAGTAGTATTGCGGGGATTTTGGGATACGAGCAGTACTTC
>TRBJ2-2|.|.|TRBV13
CASSLRQGTGELFF
TGTGCCAGCAGCTTACGTCAGGGCACCGGGGAGCTGTTTTTT
>TRBJ1-6|few|.|TRBV9
CASSAAPANSPLHF
TGTGCCAGCAGCGCCGCTCCGGCTAATTCACCCCTCCACTTT
>TRBJ2-3|.|.|TRBV7-2
CASSSIRNAPDTQYF
TGTGCCAGCAGCTCAATACGAAATGCGCCAGATACGCAGTATTTT
>TRBJ2-7|many|TRBD2|TRBV7-2
CASSNAGGGSNEQYF
TGTGCCAGCAGCAATGCGGGAGGAGGGAGTAACGAGCAGTACTTC
>TRBJ2-5|.|TRBD2|TRBV5-4
CASSLGTSGGEETQYF
TGTGCCAGCAGCTTGGGGACTAGCGGGGGCGAAGAGACCCAGTACTTC
>TRBJ1-1|.|TRBD1|TRBV5-4
CASSLGGTGVTFF
TGTGCCAGCAGCTTGGGGGGGACAGGGGTAACTTTCTTT
>TRBJ2-4|.|.|TRBV20-1
CSARYLDVQYF
TGCAGTGCTAGATATCTAGACGTTCAGTACTTC
>TRBJ2-5|few|.|TRBV29-1
CSVEGGYLGTQYF
TGCAGCGTTGAAGGAGGCTACCTGGGGACCCAGTACTTC
>TRBJ1-5|.|.|TRBV4-2
CASSLQGNQPQHF
TGTGCCAGCAGCCTTCAAGGCAATCAGCCCCAGCATTTT
>TRBJ1-2|few|TRBD1|TRBV6-6
CAINRGGLRNYGYTF
TGTGCCATCAATCGAGGGGGCCTACGAAACTATGGCTACACCTTC
>TRBJ2-1|few|TRBD2|TRBV5-1
CASSPRTSGNNEQFF
TGCGCCAGCAGCCCTCGGACTAGCGGGAACAATGAGCAGTTCTTC
>TRBJ2-4|.|TRBD2|TRBV7-2
CASSPPGGNKNIQYF
TGTGCCAGCAGCCCCCCGGGGGGTAATAAAAACATTCAGTACTTC
>TRBJ1-1|few|.|TRBV28
CASSLVQDLEAFF
TGTGCCAGCAGTTTAGTACAGGACTTAGAAGCTTTCTTT
>TRBJ2-7|many|.|TRBV2
CASNPGRGVYEQYF
TGTGCCAGCAACCCGGGCAGGGGGGTCTACGAGCAGTACTTC
>TRBJ2-3|.|.|TRBV7-9
CASSLARSGTTDTQYF
TGTGCCAGCAGCTTAGCACGAAGCGGAACAACAGATACGCAGTATTTT
>TRBJ1-4|.|.|TRBV5-5
CASRAVNEKLFF
TGTGCCAGCCGGGCCGTTAATGAAAAACTGTTTTTT